The present TCR beta chain was sequenced within a study of OX40 agonist ivuxolimab in advanced cancers. Study information: An anti-OX40 (CD134) antibody with agonistic activity, ivuxolimab, was administered to patients. Every 2 weeks, patients received ivuxolimab intravenously, dosed at 0.01 to 10 mg/kg. Study-wide points: Low levels of normalized T-cell clonal expansion also appeared in some nonresponders.

As for this clone: What it binds is unknown.

Generated by immunoSEQ multiplex PCR, the TCRdb table keeps only in-frame clones and is missing some. The sample has 60,000 or so clones; about 89% are singletons. Sampled blood was obtained at baseline, cycle 4 day 1, and cycle 7 day 1. The TCR sequence derives from an adult with an advanced solid tumor such as melanoma, head and neck, liver or kidney cancer. This specimen was CD4+ or CD8+ T cells sorted from blood, taken in a trial of the OX40 agonist ivuxolimab.

CDR3 sequence: CASSKAGGPNEQFF. The CDR3 nucleotides read TGTGCCAGCAGTAAGGCGGGAGGGCCGAATGAGCAGTTCTTC. This sequence joins TRBV28 and TRBJ2-1; TRBD2 aligns across 9 bases. With V trimmed by 5 bases and J by 7 bases, 6 bases remained unmatched. This CDR3 is built from 14 residues. The germline CDR1 and CDR2 sequences are MDHEN and SYDVKM.